This note documents a single T cell receptor beta chain sequence. Sequencing was performed with immunoSEQ multiplex PCR; in TCRdb, only in-frame clones are kept and a portion is missing. The repertoire holds approximately 100,000 clones, 75% to 90% seen once, with around 2% in the top ten. J gave up 9 bases and V 0 bases, and 10 bases lay outside the gene matches. This CDR3 is 17 amino acids long. Germline V gene lookup returns CDR1 MNHEY and CDR2 SMNVEV (reference sequence). The sample is drawn from a study of blood T cell repertoires in COVID-19. Sequencing input: peripheral blood. The chain couples TRBV27 to TRBJ1-4, with TRBD1 matching over 10 bases. This receptor was obtained from a woman in her 70s with active or convalescent COVID-19. CDR3 in amino acids: CASSLSGGGTGVKKLFF. The CDR3 coding sequence is TGTGCCAGCAGTTTATCGGGCGGGGGGACAGGGGTGAAAAAACTGTTTTTT.